One sample yielded the 30 T cell receptor beta chains listed below, sequenced in a study of CD8 T cells in ankylosing spondylitis. General study points: Characteristic, it appeared, of ankylosing spondylitis blood was a TCR beta motif of about eight highly homologous variants.

The antigens for these receptors are not known. TCRdb analysed the 5' RACE reads with MiXCR anew, one entry per CDR3 protein. In the table there are fewer than 550,000 distinct CDR3 sequences, approximately 5.3% of which are singletons. The sequencing input was blood, either unsorted or a sorted T cell fraction (not recorded which). The receptors stem from a male donor with ankylosing spondylitis.

This clonotype was seen repeatedly, ten times or more. V usage is TRBV6-5 and J usage is TRBJ1-1; a possible D gene is TRBD1 (5 bases). Trimming stripped 1 base from V and 5 bases from J, with 14 bases between. CDR1 and CDR2 from the germline V gene are MNHEY and SVGAGI. The CDR3 consists of 15 residues. CDR3 DNA: TGTGCCAGCAGTTACTGGGGGGAGAGGAGGACTGAAGCTTTCTTT. It translates to CASSYWGERRTEAFF.

This clonotype was observed at least ten times. J is TRBJ2-5 and V is TRBV20-1; D call uncertain. Between the trimmed V and J ends, which lost 2 bases and 5 bases, there was a span of 12 bases. This CDR3 contains 13 residues. CDR1 is DFQATT and CDR2 is SNEGSKA in the germline V gene (reference sequence). The CDR3 is CSARFRSLETQYF. The CDR3 DNA sequence: TGCAGTGCTAGATTTCGGTCCCTGGAGACCCAGTACTTC.

This clonotype was recorded many times. The V call is TRBV7-3, the J call TRBJ2-1; no clear D. This CDR3 comprises 15 residues. V was shortened by 1 base and J by 4 bases, with 11 bases between the two germline ends. CDR1 is SGHTA and CDR2 is FQGTGA in the germline V gene. The CDR3 protein is CASSLMGGFYNEQFF. CDR3 in DNA: TGTGCCAGCAGCTTAATGGGTGGCTTTTACAATGAGCAGTTCTTC.

This clonotype was detected ten times or more. The chain is built from TRBV5-6 and TRBJ2-1; the D is unclear. This CDR3 has 13 residues. CDR1 and CDR2 (germline): SGHDT, YYEEEE. The V gene lost 6 bases and the J gene lost 4 bases, with 11 bases spanning the gap. The CDR3 protein is CASTQGRYNEQFF. CDR3 bases: TGTGCCAGCACGCAAGGACGGTACAATGAGCAGTTCTTC. Drawing the rest from reference TRBV5-6 and TRBJ2-1, the complete variable domain is DAGVTQSPTHLIKTRGQQVTLRCSPKSGHDTVSWYQQALGQGPQFIFQYYEEEERQRGNFPDRFSGHQFPNYSSELNVNALLLGDSALYLCASTQGRYNEQFFGPGTRLTVL.

This clonotype was recorded many times. The chain has TRBV7-2 and TRBJ2-7, with 9 bases fitting TRBD1. CDR1 and CDR2 from the germline V gene are SGHTA and FQGNSA. The junction had 10 bases not matched to a gene; V was cut back by 3 bases and J by 4 bases. This CDR3 contains 16 residues. The CDR3: CASSFIVGTGSYEQYF. The CDR3 region has the DNA TGTGCCAGCAGCTTCATTGTTGGGACAGGGTCGTACGAGCAGTACTTC.

This clonotype appeared once. One junction end does not reproduce the germline sequence, and a read error may be involved. The rearrangement joins TRBV11-1 to TRBJ2-1; no clear D gene. The CDR3 runs 18 residues. Per germline, CDR1 SGHAT and CDR2 FQDESV (reference sequence). The CDR3 reads CTSSHQLGWGPIYNEQFF. DNA for the CDR3: TGTACCAGCAGCCATCAGCTCGGGTGGGGTCCGATCTACAATGAGCAGTTCTTC.

On this clonotype itself: A read error may explain this, as a much larger clone is one base away. The CDR3 DNA follows: TGTGCCAGCAGCTCCTTTAACGAGCAGTACTTC. Translated, it gives CASSSFNEQYF. This sequence joins TRBV7-2 and TRBJ2-7; D is undetermined. The CDR3 length is 11 residues. V dropped 4 bases and J dropped 5 bases, with 6 bases sitting between them. Germline CDR1 SGHTA, CDR2 FQGNSA.

This clonotype was seen many times. The rearrangement links TRBV12-3 or TRBV12-4 to TRBJ2-1; tentatively, D is TRBD2 (5 bases). The CDR3 covers 14 residues. Trimming cost V 2 bases and J 1 base, with 6 bases left between them. The CDR3 loop reads CASSLTSSYNEQFF. CDR3 nucleotides: TGTGCCAGCAGTTTAACTAGTTCCTACAATGAGCAGTTCTTC.

This clonotype showed up many times. The J gene is TRBJ1-1, the V gene TRBV29-1; D not resolved. This CDR3 is built from 15 residues. Trimming left V 1 base short and J 1 base short, with 13 bases between. The germline CDR1 and CDR2 sequences are SQVTM and ANQGSEA. CDR3 DNA: TGCAGCGTTGAAGGTTCTCACGTGGGGAACACTGAAGCTTTCTTT. Its protein product is CSVEGSHVGNTEAFF.

This clonotype has ten or more counts. V usage is TRBV7-9 and J usage is TRBJ2-7; D remains ambiguous. CDR3 length equals 12 residues. The V gene lost 0 bases and the J gene lost 6 bases, with 6 bases spanning the gap. CDR1 and CDR2 (germline): SEHNR, FQNEAQ (reference sequence). Here the CDR3 DNA reads TGTGCCAGCAGCTTAGCACATCGCGAGCAGTACTTC. This translates into CASSLAHREQYF.

As regards this clonotype: This sequence may be a read error, since a much larger clone differs from it by one base. The rearrangement links TRBV6-5 to TRBJ2-6; D may be TRBD2 (6 bases). The CDR3 loop spans 15 amino acids. The germline CDR1 and CDR2 sequences are MNHEY and SVGAGI. The CDR3 sequence is CASSSGTPGSNVLTF. The CDR3 DNA sequence: TGTGCCAGCAGTTCGGGGACTCCTGGGTCCAACGTCCTGACTTTC.

This clonotype was counted many times. The CDR3 loop is CASSLVMTDTQYF. CDR3 bases: TGTGCCAGCAGTTTAGTGATGACAGATACGCAGTATTTT. The V call is TRBV12-3 or TRBV12-4, the J call TRBJ2-3; D unresolved. V was shortened by 1 base and J by 3 bases, with 5 bases between the two germline ends. This CDR3 region has 13 residues.

In its sample, this clonotype was seen many times. V usage is TRBV20-1 and J usage is TRBJ2-3, with D perhaps matching TRBD2 (7 bases). Germline lookup yields CDR1 DFQATT and CDR2 SNEGSKA (reference sequence). The CDR3 spans 15 residues. The ends were cut back, 6 bases at V and 0 bases at J, with 16 bases in the middle. CDR3 nucleotide sequence: TGCAGTGCCCAAGGGGGGGGACGGAGCACAGATACGCAGTATTTT. Amino acids: CSAQGGGRSTDTQYF.

This clonotype was counted at least ten times. The chain has TRBV19 and TRBJ2-6; D possibly uses TRBD1 or TRBD2 (5 bases each). Between the trimmed V and J ends, which lost 8 bases and 4 bases, there was a span of 6 bases. In germline, CDR1 is LNHDA, CDR2 SQIVND (reference sequence). The CDR3 totals 12 residues. This CDR3 reads CASRDGANVLTF. As DNA, the CDR3 is TGTGCCAGTCGGGACGGGGCCAACGTCCTGACTTTC.

This clonotype was detected many times. This rearrangement joins TRBV28 to TRBJ1-2; D uncertain. The CDR3 length is 17 residues. V lost 2 bases, J lost 1 base, and 17 bases lay in between. Germline V lookup: CDR1 MDHEN, CDR2 SYDVKM. The CDR3 loop is CASSLVAPRSNNYGYTF. In nucleotides, the CDR3 is TGTGCCAGCAGTTTAGTTGCCCCGCGGTCCAATAACTATGGCTACACCTTC.

This clonotype appeared many times. This chain connects TRBV2 to TRBJ1-4; possibly TRBD1 for D (5 bases). Trimming took 3 bases from V and 7 from J, leaving 12 bases between them. The germline CDR1 and CDR2 sequences are SNHLY and FYNNEI. CDR3 length equals 14 residues. As DNA, the CDR3 is TGTGCCAGCAGTGACAGGGTTGTGGGTGAAAAACTGTTTTTT. This codes for CASSDRVVGEKLFF. The variable domain in full, with the rest retrieved from reference TRBV2 and TRBJ1-4, is EPEVTQTPSHQVTQMGQEVILRCVPISNHLYFYWYRQILGQKVEFLVSFYNNEISEKSEIFDDQFSVERPDGSNFTLKIRSTKLEDSAMYFCASSDRVVGEKLFFGSGTQLSVL.

This clonotype was seen more than once but under ten times. The chain couples TRBV3-1 to TRBJ1-1; D possibly corresponds to TRBD1 (6 bases). Germline-derived CDR1 and CDR2 are LGHDT and YNNKEL (reference sequence). This CDR3 has 14 amino acids. V was cut by 5 bases and J by 5 bases, with 15 bases left in between. CDR3 amino acids: CASSSTGSETEAFF. For the CDR3, the DNA is TGTGCCAGCAGCTCAACAGGGTCCGAGACTGAAGCTTTCTTT.

There are many counts of this clonotype. The J gene is TRBJ2-7, the V gene TRBV12-3 or TRBV12-4; possibly TRBD1 or TRBD2 for D (5 bases each). V gave up 3 bases and J gave up 5 bases, with 11 bases separating them. The CDR3 totals 13 residues. CDR3 nucleotide sequence: TGTGCCAGCAGTTTTACGAGGGACCACGAGCAGTACTTC. Protein sequence: CASSFTRDHEQYF.

Remarks on this clonotype: A read error is possible here, since a much larger clone lies one base away. The gene calls are TRBV7-2 and TRBJ2-5, with unresolved D. The CDR3 covers 14 residues. In germline, CDR1 is SGHTA, CDR2 FQGNSA. CDR3 bases: TGTGCCAGCAGCCCTTTGGGGTCCCAAGGGACCCAGTACTTC. This translates into CASSPLGSQGTQYF.

This clonotype was seen ten or more times. The rearrangement joins TRBV5-4 to TRBJ2-1; 10 nucleotides align to TRBD2. Trimming removed 5 bases from V and 4 bases from J; junction bases left unmatched: 6. Germline V gene lookup returns CDR1 SGHNT and CDR2 YYREEE (reference sequence). There are 15 residues in the CDR3. CDR3 coding DNA: TGTGCCAGCAGGTCCGGGACTAGCGCGTACAATGAGCAGTTCTTC. Residues: CASRSGTSAYNEQFF.

This clonotype was seen many times. This chain joins TRBV6-5 and TRBJ1-2; maybe TRBD1 (6 bases). The ends were cut back, 0 bases at V and 8 bases at J, with 16 bases in the middle. Germline V gene sequence: CDR1 MNHEY, CDR2 SVGAGI. The CDR3 runs 15 residues. The CDR3 here is CASSYSGGSRDGYTF. The CDR3 DNA follows: TGTGCCAGCAGTTACTCAGGGGGGAGCAGGGACGGCTACACCTTC.

This clonotype was recorded at least ten times. This chain connects TRBV7-9 to TRBJ2-4; 7 bases fit TRBD1. The CDR3 consists of 16 residues. Germline CDR1 is SEHNR and CDR2 is FQNEAQ (reference sequence). V lost 5 bases, J lost 0 bases, and 7 bases stayed unmatched. CDR3 DNA: TGTGCCAGCAGCCGAGACAGGGCGTTAGCCAAAAACATTCAGTACTTC. Its translation is CASSRDRALAKNIQYF.

Points on this clonotype: Just one base apart from a much larger clone, this may be a read error. The rearrangement uses TRBV7-2 and TRBJ1-2, with TRBD1 as a possible D gene (6 bases). CDR1 is SGHTA and CDR2 is FQGNSA in the germline V gene. V was shortened by 2 bases and J by 0 bases, with 16 bases between the two germline ends. The CDR3 spans 17 residues. CDR3 region: CASSLPFRQATNYGYTF. CDR3 in DNA: TGTGCCAGCAGCTTACCCTTTCGACAGGCCACTAACTATGGCTACACCTTC.

In the case of this clonotype: One end of the junction is discordant with germline, which a read error may explain. V and J are TRBV15 and TRBJ2-3; 7 positions agree with TRBD1. CDR3 length: 17 amino acids. The germline V gene has CDR1 LNHNV and CDR2 YYDKDF (reference sequence). CDR3 bases: TGTGCCACCAGCGGAGAAGTAAGGCAGGGGGTCGCAGATACGCAGTATTTT. Translation gives CATSGEVRQGVADTQYF.

The table lists this clonotype with many counts. V is TRBV6-1 and J is TRBJ1-2; no reliable D call. Germline assignment: CDR1 MNHNS and CDR2 SASEGT. The CDR3 length is 13 residues. V was clipped by 7 bases and J by 5 bases, with 14 bases between them. This CDR3 is CASKTVEGYGYTF. CDR3 coding DNA: TGTGCCAGCAAAACCGTCGAAGGGTATGGCTACACCTTC.

Only a few counts were recorded for this clonotype. The rearrangement joins TRBV6-5 to TRBJ2-1, with D perhaps matching TRBD1 (5 bases). Germline lookup yields CDR1 MNHEY and CDR2 SVGAGI. V lost 2 bases and J 8 bases, leaving 10 bases between the germline ends. CDR3 length: 13 residues. CDR3 coding DNA: TGTGCCAGCAGTTACCCAGGGTCCCATGAGCAGTTCTTC. This sequence encodes CASSYPGSHEQFF.

This clonotype was seen at least ten times. This chain joins TRBV20-1 and TRBJ1-5, with 7 positions matching TRBD1. Germline CDR1 is DFQATT and CDR2 is SNEGSKA (reference sequence). V shed 0 bases, J shed 6 bases, and the junction held 8 bases outside the gene matches. The CDR3 spans 15 residues. Here the CDR3 DNA reads TGCAGTGCTAGAGACAGGGGGAGTGTTGGTCAGCCCCAGCATTTT. Its translation: CSARDRGSVGQPQHF.

This clonotype was observed many times. V usage is TRBV4-3 and J usage is TRBJ2-7; D could derive from TRBD1 or TRBD2 (5 bases each). Germline CDR1 reads LGHNA; CDR2 reads YSLEER. V was clipped by 1 base and J by 0 bases, with 13 bases between them. The CDR3 length is 16 residues. The CDR3 DNA is TGCGCCAGCAGCCAAGTTCGGGACCGATACTCCTACGAGCAGTACTTC. This codes for CASSQVRDRYSYEQYF.

This clonotype showed up many times. The chain recombines TRBV9 with TRBJ2-7, with D perhaps matching TRBD1 (5 bases). CDR3 length: 14 residues. The V gene's germline CDR1 is SGDLS and CDR2 YYNGEE. V was pared by 4 bases and J by 4 bases, with 15 bases between. CDR3 coding DNA: TGTGCCAGCAGCCCCCGGACAACCTCTTACGAGCAGTACTTC. As protein: CASSPRTTSYEQYF.

V usage is TRBV24-1 and J usage is TRBJ2-3; the D call may be TRBD1 or TRBD2 (5 bases each). Germline V CDR1 and CDR2: KGHDR, SFDVKD. Trimming took 2 bases from V and 2 from J, leaving 7 bases between them. There are 14 residues in the CDR3. DNA for the CDR3: TGTGCCACCAGTGATTGGGGGATCACAGATACGCAGTATTTT. Its translation is CATSDWGITDTQYF.